Following are 14 T cell receptor beta chains from one sample sequenced in a study of T cell changes during pregnancy in multiple sclerosis. Using immunoSEQ multiplex PCR, the repertoire was profiled, and TCRdb retains in-frame clones only, with some absent. The table has 70,000 to 90,000 clones, approximately 92% seen once; the top ten hold over 0.8%. The material sequenced was peripheral blood, taken in the first trimester of pregnancy. These receptors were obtained from a female donor with multiple sclerosis, enrolled in a pregnancy study.

V is TRBV6-1 and J is TRBJ2-7; 9 bases map to TRBD1. The V segment lost 6 bases and the J segment 3 bases; nucleotides outside the gene matches: 9. CDR1 is MNHNS, CDR2 SASEGT, per germline. The CDR3 has 15 residues. CDR3 nucleotides: TGTGCCAGCAGCCAGGCCAAGGGACAGGGCTACGAGCAGTACTTC. Its protein product is CASSQAKGQGYEQYF.

J is TRBJ1-3 and V is TRBV6-1, with TRBD1 matching over 10 bases. Germline CDR1 reads MNHNS; CDR2 reads SASEGT. The CDR3 runs 14 residues. Trimming removed 3 bases from V and 7 bases from J; junction bases left unmatched: 3. The DNA of the CDR3 is TGTGCCAGCAGTGATCAGGGACAGGGGAACACCATATATTTT. Its translation: CASSDQGQGNTIYF.

V usage is TRBV19 and J usage is TRBJ1-1; TRBD1 might be the D (5 bases). V lost 7 bases and J 1 base, leaving 13 bases between the germline ends. Germline lookup yields CDR1 LNHDA and CDR2 SQIVND (reference sequence). The CDR3 is 14 residues long. CDR3 residues: CASTLTGTNTEAFF. The CDR3, as DNA: TGTGCCAGTACCCTTACAGGAACGAACACTGAAGCTTTCTTT.

The chain combines TRBV11-1 with TRBJ1-1; 8 bases fit TRBD1. The germline CDR1 and CDR2 sequences are SGHAT and FQDESV (reference sequence). This CDR3 contains 14 residues. J was trimmed by 6 bases and V by 6 bases; bases with no gene match: 9. The CDR3 coding sequence is TGTGCCAGCAGTCCCCAGGGGGCGTTCGCTGAAGCTTTCTTT. Amino acids: CASSPQGAFAEAFF.

This chain joins TRBV5-4 and TRBJ2-4; 7 nucleotides match TRBD1. Germline V lookup: CDR1 SGHNT, CDR2 YYREEE (reference sequence). V shed 2 bases and J 1 base; nucleotides not matched to a gene: 15. The CDR3 extends over 19 amino acids. CDR3 sequence reads: CASSLMTGNSFVAKNIQYF. The CDR3 coding sequence is TGTGCCAGCAGCTTAATGACAGGGAATTCCTTCGTGGCCAAAAACATTCAGTACTTC.

This chain joins TRBV5-1 and TRBJ2-1; tentative D call: TRBD2 (7 bases). This CDR3 spans 17 amino acids. V dropped 4 bases and J dropped 8 bases, with 25 bases sitting between them. Germline CDR1 is SGHRS and CDR2 is YFSETQ. The CDR3 DNA follows: TGCGCCAGCAGCCCCAGTGGGGGCCATCGGGGGGAAGATGAGCAGTTCTTC. It codes for CASSPSGGHRGEDEQFF.

The chain couples TRBV28 to TRBJ2-5, with 16 bases identical to TRBD2. The J segment lost 6 bases and the V segment lost 3 bases, leaving 10 bases of the junction unmatched. The germline gives CDR1 MDHEN, CDR2 SYDVKM. The CDR3 contains 18 residues. The CDR3 is CASSLRGLAGGKRKTQYF. CDR3 bases: TGTGCCAGCAGTTTGAGGGGACTAGCGGGAGGGAAAAGGAAGACCCAGTACTTC.

The chain links TRBV11-2 to TRBJ2-7; TRBD2 aligns across 10 bases. Trimming cost V 1 base and J 3 bases; bases outside gene matches: 0. CDR3 length: 14 residues. Looked up from germline, CDR1 is SGHAT and CDR2 is FQNNGV. The DNA for the CDR3 is TGTGCCAGCAGCTTAGCTAGCGGGAGCTACGAGCAGTACTTC. It yields the protein CASSLASGSYEQYF. Based on the CDR3 plus reference TRBV11-2 and TRBJ2-7, the full variable domain is EAGVAQSPRYKIIEKRQSVAFWCNPISGHATLYWYQQILGQGPKLLIQFQNNGVVDDSQLPKDRFSAERLKGVDSTLKIQPAKLEDSAVYLCASSLASGSYEQYFGPGTRLTVT.

The chain combines TRBV6-1 with TRBJ1-4, with D possibly TRBD1 on 6 matching bases. This CDR3 contains 14 residues. V dropped 5 bases and J dropped 4 bases, with 11 bases sitting between them. Per the germline V gene, CDR1 is MNHNS and CDR2 is SASEGT. The CDR3 spells CASSKGHGNEKLFF. Written as DNA, the CDR3 is TGTGCCAGCAGTAAGGGACACGGTAATGAAAAACTGTTTTTT.

This chain uses TRBV19 with TRBJ1-2; D possibly corresponds to TRBD1 (5 bases). The CDR3 is 17 residues long. Germline V lookup: CDR1 LNHDA, CDR2 SQIVND (reference sequence). V shed 6 bases and J shed 1 base, with 21 bases lying between them. For the CDR3, the DNA is TGTGCCAGTAGGAGACAGACCCTCCAACCTTTTAACTATGGCTACACCTTC. Translated: CASRRQTLQPFNYGYTF.

This chain connects TRBV4-3 to TRBJ1-1; tentative D call: TRBD1 (5 bases). The germline V and J ends were trimmed by 0 bases and 2 bases, with 16 bases remaining between them. CDR3 size: 17 residues. Germline V gene lookup returns CDR1 LGHNA and CDR2 YSLEER. The CDR3 DNA reads as TGCGCCAGCAGCCAAGATTATCCCGGGGGGGGAAACACTGAAGCTTTCTTT. This sequence encodes CASSQDYPGGGNTEAFF.

V usage is TRBV29-1 and J usage is TRBJ1-1; possibly TRBD1 for D (5 bases). V shed 3 bases and J shed 4 bases, with 15 bases lying between them. Germline CDR1 reads SQVTM; CDR2 reads ANQGSEA. This CDR3 is built from 14 residues. CDR3 nucleotides: TGCAGCGTTGATAAGCAGGGATGGGGCACTGAAGCTTTCTTT. Residues: CSVDKQGWGTEAFF.

V usage is TRBV9 and J usage is TRBJ2-7, with TRBD1 identical over 9 bases. CDR3 length: 15 residues. Germline trimming cut 4 bases from V and 1 base from J; bases unmatched to any gene: 6. Germline V CDR1 and CDR2: SGDLS, YYNGEE. This CDR3 is CASSPIGQGSYEQYF. The CDR3 coding sequence is TGTGCCAGCAGCCCCATCGGACAGGGGTCCTACGAGCAGTACTTC.

This clone showed up just once. The chain combines TRBV7-9 with TRBJ1-3; D might be TRBD1 (6 bases). The CDR3 runs 14 residues. V shed 4 bases and J shed 2 bases, with 9 bases lying between them. Germline assignment: CDR1 SEHNR and CDR2 FQNEAQ (reference sequence). The CDR3: CASSSQGTGNTIYF. CDR3 nucleotide sequence: TGTGCCAGCAGCTCGCAGGGGACTGGAAACACCATATATTTT.